The 9 T cell receptor beta chains listed next were all sequenced from one sample in a study of regulatory T cells in long-lasting Graves disease. This sample's time point: newly diagnosed GD, antithyroid drugs for less than 3 months. Extracted PBMC RNA gave rise to the TCR library. Library construction for TCR beta used iRepertoire HTBI primers and Arm-PCR of CDR3 regions. TCRdb used MiXCR to reprocess the multiplex PCR reads, holding one entry per CDR3 protein. Here the sample spans approximately 300,000 distinct CDR3 sequences, approximately 20% being singletons. The starting material was peripheral blood mononuclear cells (PBMCs), obtained at new diagnosis, from a patient treated with antithyroid drugs. The source of these receptors is a female donor with Graves disease.

This clonotype was seen repeatedly, ten times or more. V and J are TRBV11-2 and TRBJ1-2; 10 bases map to TRBD1. The CDR3 is 14 amino acids. With 4 bases clipped from V and 3 bases from J, the junction kept 2 bases outside the gene matches. Germline CDR1 reads SGHAT; CDR2 reads FQNNGV. Written as DNA, the CDR3 is TGTGCCAGCAGCTCCGGGACAGGGGACTATGGCTACACCTTC. As protein: CASSSGTGDYGYTF.

This clonotype has a count of ten or more. The chain combines TRBV19 with TRBJ2-1, with D possibly matching TRBD2 (6 bases). The germline V and J ends were trimmed by 9 bases and 9 bases, with 21 bases remaining between them. The CDR3 consists of 14 residues. Germline values: CDR1 LNHDA, CDR2 SQIVND (reference sequence). CDR3 sequence (DNA): TGTGCCAGCCTGCCAGACGGGGGTACGGTTGAGCAGTTCTTC. Translated: CASLPDGGTVEQFF.

This clonotype was counted at least ten times. The V gene is TRBV6-1, the J gene TRBJ1-1; no definite D call. The CDR3 loop spans 13 amino acids. Per the germline V gene, CDR1 is MNHNS and CDR2 is SASEGT. V lost 8 bases and J lost 1, with 11 bases in between. The CDR3 coding sequence is TGTGCCAGCGTAGCCCCTGCGAACACTGAAGCTTTCTTT. It encodes CASVAPANTEAFF.

This clonotype was counted at least ten times. The gene calls are TRBV7-2 and TRBJ2-3, with D hard to call. The germline CDR1 and CDR2 sequences are SGHTA and FQGNSA. Trimming took off 1 base at V and 1 base at J, with 6 bases between the two ends. This CDR3 is built from 14 residues. CDR3 region: CASSLVRGTDTQYF. CDR3 nucleotide sequence: TGTGCCAGCAGCTTAGTAAGGGGCACAGATACGCAGTATTTT.

This clonotype was observed at least ten times. The V gene is TRBV2, the J gene TRBJ1-5, with 11 bases identical to TRBD1. The CDR3 consists of 15 residues. Germline V gene lookup returns CDR1 SNHLY and CDR2 FYNNEI. Germline trimming cut 6 bases from V and 4 bases from J; bases unmatched to any gene: 5. This chain's CDR3 is CASSGGQGGNQPQHF. The CDR3 bases are TGTGCCAGCAGCGGGGGACAGGGGGGAAATCAGCCCCAGCATTTT.

This clonotype was observed at least ten times. V and J are TRBV11-2 and TRBJ2-5; TRBD2 matches at 9 bases. In germline, CDR1 is SGHAT, CDR2 FQNNGV. This CDR3 has 15 residues. The junction had 4 bases not matched to a gene; V was cut back by 2 bases and J by 3 bases. The CDR3 DNA is TGTGCCAGCAGCTTAATAGCGGGAGACAAAGAGACCCAGTACTTC. It encodes CASSLIAGDKETQYF.

The sample holds one count of this clonotype. The chain recombines TRBV28 with TRBJ1-6; no reliable D call. Germline-derived CDR1 and CDR2 are MDHEN and SYDVKM. This CDR3 contains 14 residues. Trimming cost V 4 bases and J 10 bases, with 14 bases left between them. The CDR3, as DNA: TGTGCCAGCAGTTCAACATACGTTGAGTCACCCCTCCACTTT. Translated, it gives CASSSTYVESPLHF.

Ten or more counts support this clonotype. The chain carries TRBV3-1 and TRBJ1-2; D unresolved. The length of the CDR3 is 15 residues. Germline V gives CDR1 LGHDT, CDR2 YNNKEL (reference sequence). V dropped 0 bases and J dropped 4 bases, with 12 bases sitting between them. In nucleotides, the CDR3 is TGTGCCAGCAGCCAAGATTCAGACCCATCCTATGGCTACACCTTC. It codes for CASSQDSDPSYGYTF.

The chain has TRBV2 and TRBJ2-3, with 9 positions matching TRBD2. Trimming took 5 bases from V and 9 from J; bases not matched to a gene: 9. CDR3 length: 14 amino acids. CDR1 is SNHLY, CDR2 FYNNEI, per germline. The CDR3 here is CASSRAGGVTTQYF. The CDR3 DNA sequence: TGTGCCAGCAGTAGAGCGGGAGGAGTAACGACGCAGTATTTT. The full variable domain, completed using reference TRBV2 and TRBJ2-3, is EPEVTQTPSHQVTQMGQEVILRCVPISNHLYFYWYRQILGQKVEFLVSFYNNEISEKSEIFDDQFSVERPDGSNFTLKIRSTKLEDSAMYFCASSRAGGVTTQYFGPGTRLTVL.